Following are 20 T cell receptor beta chains from one sample sequenced in a study of CD8+ T cells in alopecia areata. RNA was isolated and reverse transcribed to cDNA, the sequencing template. TCRdb's table, derived via immunoSEQ multiplex PCR, lists solely in-frame clones and lacks some. This table holds around 270,000 clones, nearly 60% found once. Indicated treatment: oral pan-JAK inhibitor, 5-10 mg twice daily. This sample comprised CD4+ T cells sorted from blood, obtained at week 24, from a patient treated with tofacitinib. These receptors all come from a human donor with alopecia areata.

V and J are TRBV4-3 and TRBJ1-2; 8 positions agree with TRBD1. The germline V gene has CDR1 LGHNA and CDR2 YSLEER. Trimming cost V 5 bases and J 7 bases; bases outside gene matches: 9. The CDR3 length is 14 residues. CDR3 loop: CASSNQGARGGYTF. DNA for the CDR3: TGCGCCAGCAGCAACCAGGGGGCGCGAGGTGGCTACACCTTC.

This clone was recorded a few times. The chain joins TRBV7-9 to TRBJ1-2; no firm D call. Trimming stripped 2 bases from V and 3 bases from J, with 10 bases between. CDR1 is SEHNR, CDR2 FQNEAQ, per germline (reference sequence). The CDR3 runs 14 residues. The CDR3 DNA reads as TGTGCCAGCAGCTTACTAGGGAAAGACTATGGCTACACCTTC. Its protein is CASSLLGKDYGYTF.

The genes are TRBV7-2 and TRBJ2-4; D unclear. Germline-derived CDR1 and CDR2 are SGHTA and FQGNSA. The CDR3 loop spans 16 amino acids. With 5 bases removed from V and 2 bases from J, the gap between germline ends came to 16 bases. DNA for the CDR3: TGTGCCAGCAGCGCCTTCTACCCAATCACCAAAAACATTCAGTACTTC. Encoded protein: CASSAFYPITKNIQYF.

This sequence joins TRBV7-3 and TRBJ2-2; a possible D gene is TRBD2 (6 bases). CDR3 length: 16 amino acids. Germline lookup yields CDR1 SGHTA and CDR2 FQGTGA. Deletions cut 0 bases from V and 4 bases from J, with 12 bases between. CDR3: CASSLTASAGTGELFF. CDR3 in DNA: TGTGCCAGCAGCTTAACCGCTAGCGCGGGCACCGGGGAGCTGTTTTTT.

This clone was picked up a small number of times. The chain is built from TRBV28 and TRBJ2-7, with 7 bases matching TRBD2. Germline lookup yields CDR1 MDHEN and CDR2 SYDVKM. V shed 7 bases, J shed 2 bases, and the junction held 5 bases outside the gene matches. The CDR3 length is 13 residues. This chain's CDR3 is CASNGGVPYEQYF. CDR3 DNA: TGTGCCAGCAATGGGGGGGTGCCCTACGAGCAGTACTTC.

This clone was recorded only once. V is TRBV7-9 and J is TRBJ2-1; possible D gene TRBD1, 6 bases. The germline V and J ends were trimmed by 6 bases and 13 bases, with 16 bases remaining between them. The CDR3 has 12 amino acids. From germline, CDR1 is SEHNR and CDR2 FQNEAQ (reference sequence). CDR3 bases: TGTGCCAGCAGGGTCAGCAAGACAGGACAGTTCTTC. This sequence encodes CASRVSKTGQFF. The whole variable domain, filled in from reference TRBV7-9 and TRBJ2-1, reads DTGVSQNPRHKITKRGQNVTFRCDPISEHNRLYWYRQTLGQGPEFLTYFQNEAQLEKSRLLSDRFSAERPKGSFSTLEIQRTEQGDSAMYLCASRVSKTGQFFGPGTRLTVL.

This chain joins TRBV29-1 and TRBJ2-5; D unresolved. CDR1 SQVTM and CDR2 ANQGSEA come from the germline V gene. The CDR3 contains 12 residues. The CDR3 region is CSARGVQETQYF. The CDR3 bases are TGCAGTGCCCGCGGCGTCCAAGAGACCCAGTACTTC.

The chain is built from TRBV2 and TRBJ2-7, with D possibly TRBD1 on 7 matching bases. CDR3 length equals 14 residues. V shed 1 base and J shed 3 bases, with 10 bases lying between them. Germline V gives CDR1 SNHLY, CDR2 FYNNEI. The CDR3 coding sequence is TGTGCCAGCAGTGAAGGGCAGGGGGGCTACGAGCAGTACTTC. This sequence encodes CASSEGQGGYEQYF.

The chain couples TRBV7-2 to TRBJ2-2, with a weak D call TRBD1 (5 bases). Germline CDR1 SGHTA, CDR2 FQGNSA. The CDR3 runs to 16 residues. The V end was cut by 5 bases, the J end by 4 bases, with 17 bases between. The CDR3 reads CASSQGGSTGTGELFF. The CDR3 DNA sequence: TGTGCCAGCAGCCAGGGTGGATCTACGGGCACCGGGGAGCTGTTTTTT.

This sequence joins TRBV5-8 and TRBJ1-5; possible D gene TRBD1, 6 bases. Germline V lookup: CDR1 SGHTS, CDR2 YDEGEE. V was shortened by 2 bases and J by 7 bases, with 22 bases between the two germline ends. The CDR3 runs to 17 residues. Written as DNA, the CDR3 is TGTGCCAGCAGCTTTAGGGCAGGGGCGCTTGTCCTACAGCCCCAGCATTTT. Translating it yields CASSFRAGALVLQPQHF.

This clone was seen only a few times. The CDR3 region is CASSRTGEMSYEQYF. The DNA of the CDR3 is TGCGCCAGCAGCCGGACAGGGGAGATGTCCTACGAGCAGTACTTC. This rearrangement joins TRBV5-1 to TRBJ2-7, with 9 nucleotides matching TRBD1. V lost 4 bases, J lost 1 base, and 6 bases stayed unmatched. From germline, CDR1 is SGHRS and CDR2 YFSETQ. The CDR3 is 15 residues long.

About this clone: This specimen includes other DNA sequences encoding the same CDR3. CDR3 sequence reads: CAWSRTGSGNTIYF. CDR3 bases: TGTGCCTGGAGTAGAACAGGGTCTGGAAACACCATATATTTT. The chain recombines TRBV30 with TRBJ1-3, with D perhaps matching TRBD1 (6 bases). The V and J ends lost 2 bases and 1 base respectively, with 9 bases between them. The CDR3 covers 14 residues. Looked up from germline, CDR1 is GTSNPN and CDR2 is SVGIG (reference sequence).

The J gene is TRBJ1-2, the V gene TRBV30; D remains ambiguous. CDR1 and CDR2 from the germline V gene are GTSNPN and SVGIG (reference sequence). The CDR3 totals 13 residues. The V gene lost 0 bases and the J gene lost 3 bases, with 8 bases spanning the gap. CDR3 region: CAWSVGQYYGYTF. CDR3 bases: TGTGCCTGGAGTGTGGGTCAGTACTATGGCTACACCTTC. Supplemented by reference TRBV30 and TRBJ1-2, the full variable domain reads SQTIHQWPATLVQPVGSPLSLECTVEGTSNPNLYWYRQAAGRGLQLLFYSVGIGQISSEVPQNLSASRPQDRQFILSSKKLLLSDSGFYLCAWSVGQYYGYTFGSGTRLTVV.

The chain uses TRBV10-3 and TRBJ2-7; unclear D gene. CDR3 length: 12 residues. CDR1 and CDR2 (germline): ENHRY, SYGVKD. V was shortened by 3 bases and J by 3 bases, with 6 bases between the two germline ends. CDR3 region: CAISDPNYEQYF. In DNA, the CDR3 is TGTGCCATCAGTGATCCCAACTACGAGCAGTACTTC.

J is TRBJ1-4 and V is TRBV30; TRBD1 matches 8 bases. There are 15 residues in the CDR3. Losses at the gene ends were 1 base for V and 0 bases for J; bases not matched to a gene: 1. In germline, CDR1 is GTSNPN, CDR2 SVGIG (reference sequence). CDR3 sequence reads: CAWSAGQATNEKLFF. Written as DNA, the CDR3 is TGTGCCTGGAGTGCGGGACAGGCAACTAATGAAAAACTGTTTTTT.

The V gene is TRBV4-2, the J gene TRBJ2-7; a possible D gene is TRBD1 (5 bases). The CDR3 has 14 amino acids. Trimming pared 3 bases from V and 2 bases from J, leaving 11 bases between. Germline-derived CDR1 and CDR2 are LGHNA and YNFKEQ. CDR3 residues: CASSQGQSTYEQYF. The CDR3 bases are TGTGCCAGCAGCCAGGGGCAGTCTACCTACGAGCAGTACTTC.

The chain employs TRBV29-1 and TRBJ2-5; 9 nucleotides agree with TRBD1. The CDR3 consists of 12 residues. Germline CDR1 is SQVTM and CDR2 is ANQGSEA. The ends lost 8 bases at V and 4 bases at J; junction bases unmatched: 5. The CDR3 region has the DNA TGCAGCACGAGACAGGGGGGAGAGACCCAGTACTTC. This gives the protein CSTRQGGETQYF.

This clone appeared a few times. The V gene is TRBV19, the J gene TRBJ2-1; TRBD1 matches at 8 bases. This CDR3 is built from 13 residues. The germline V gene encodes CDR1 LNHDA and CDR2 SQIVND (reference sequence). V lost 8 bases, J lost 5 bases, and 5 bases stayed unmatched. CDR3 DNA sequence: TGTGCCAGTCGGGACAGGCGAAACAATGAGCAGTTCTTC. Translated, it gives CASRDRRNNEQFF.

This chain links TRBV5-1 with TRBJ1-1; weak D call: TRBD1 (5 bases). Trimming took 4 bases from V and 0 from J, leaving 10 bases between them. The CDR3 has 14 amino acids. The germline V gene encodes CDR1 SGHRS and CDR2 YFSETQ. The CDR3 protein is CASSPGRMNTEAFF. DNA of the CDR3: TGCGCCAGCAGCCCGGGACGGATGAACACTGAAGCTTTCTTT.

The chain carries TRBV7-2 and TRBJ1-3; D ambiguous. Germline-derived CDR1 and CDR2 are SGHTA and FQGNSA. CDR3 length: 14 residues. V lost 1 base and J lost 0, with 4 bases in between. CDR3 protein: CASSLGNSGNTIYF. The CDR3, as DNA: TGTGCCAGCAGCTTAGGGAACTCTGGAAACACCATATATTTT.